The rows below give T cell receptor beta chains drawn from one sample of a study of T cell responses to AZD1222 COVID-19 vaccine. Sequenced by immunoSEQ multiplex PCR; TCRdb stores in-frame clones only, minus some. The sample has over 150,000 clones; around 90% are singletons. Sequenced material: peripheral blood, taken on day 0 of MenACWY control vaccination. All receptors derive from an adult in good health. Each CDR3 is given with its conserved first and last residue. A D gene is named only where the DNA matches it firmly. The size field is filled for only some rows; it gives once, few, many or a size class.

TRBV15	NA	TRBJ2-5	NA	TGTGCCACCAGCGCCCCTAGGGACGGACCCCAAGAGACCCAGTACTTC	CATSAPRDGPQETQYF
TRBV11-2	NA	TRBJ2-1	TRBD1	TGTGCCAGCAGCTTAGCAGGGGGAATCTACAATGAGCAGTTCTTC	CASSLAGGIYNEQFF
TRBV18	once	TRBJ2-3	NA	TGTGCCAGCTCCCCGCTCTCCGGGGACGGGGATACGCAGTATTTT	CASSPLSGDGDTQYF
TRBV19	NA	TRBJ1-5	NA	TGTGCCAGTAGTCTCGACAGCGTTCAGCCCCAGCATTTT	CASSLDSVQPQHF
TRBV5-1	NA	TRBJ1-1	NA	TGCGCCAGCAGCTTGGACAGAGGTAACACTGAAGCTTTCTTT	CASSLDRGNTEAFF
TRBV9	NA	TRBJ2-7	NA	TGTGCCAGCAGCGCAGTAATATCGGGGAGCGAGCAGTACTTC	CASSAVISGSEQYF
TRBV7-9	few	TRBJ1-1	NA	TGTGCCAGCAGCATAGGAACGGGCGTTTTT	CASSIGTGVF
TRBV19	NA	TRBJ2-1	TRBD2	TGTGCCAGTACCTTCAGAGGACTAGCGGGAGGGGGCTCCTACAATGAGCAGTTCTTC	CASTFRGLAGGGSYNEQFF
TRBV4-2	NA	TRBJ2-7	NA	TGTGCCAGCAGCCAAGGGGACACCCTCTACGAGCAGTACTTC	CASSQGDTLYEQYF
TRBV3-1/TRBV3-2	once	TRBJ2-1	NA	TGTGCCAGCAGCCAAGTCACCACCAATGAGCAGTTCTTC	CASSQVTTNEQFF
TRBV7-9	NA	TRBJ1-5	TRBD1	TGTGCCAGCAGCCCAGGACAGGGGGCGCTTAGCAATCAGCCCCAGCATTTT	CASSPGQGALSNQPQHF
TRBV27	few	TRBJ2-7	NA	TGTGCCAGCAGTTTACCCCAGGGCCCTAGCTCCTACGAGCAGTACTTC	CASSLPQGPSSYEQYF
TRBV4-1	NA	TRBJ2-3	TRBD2	TGCGCCAGCAGCCAAGAGGCTAGCGGGGCAGATACGCAGTATTTT	CASSQEASGADTQYF
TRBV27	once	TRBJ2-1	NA	TGTGCCAGCAGGAACTGGGCCTACAATGAGCAGTTCTTC	CASRNWAYNEQFF
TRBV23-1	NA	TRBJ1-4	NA	TGCGCCAGCAGGGCCTCGAGCCCCGATAATGAAAAACTGTTTTTT	CASRASSPDNEKLFF
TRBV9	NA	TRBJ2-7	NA	TGTGCCAGCACCTCGGGACTTAGCTCCTACGAGCAGTACTTC	CASTSGLSSYEQYF
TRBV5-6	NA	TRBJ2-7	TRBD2	TGTGCCAGCAGCTTGGGACTAGCGGATTACGAGCAGTACTTC	CASSLGLADYEQYF
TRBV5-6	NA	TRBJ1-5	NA	TGTGCCAGCAGCTTCCGCACCAGCAATCAGCCCCAGCATTTT	CASSFRTSNQPQHF
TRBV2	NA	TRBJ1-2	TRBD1	TGTGCCAGCAGGGTCGGGACAGTTTTGAGCTATGGCTACACCTTC	CASRVGTVLSYGYTF
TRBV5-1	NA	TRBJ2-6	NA	TGCGCCAGCAGCTTGATGGGAGCTGGGGCCAACGTCCTGACTTTC	CASSLMGAGANVLTF
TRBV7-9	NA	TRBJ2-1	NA	TGTGCCAGCAGCTTAGCGGGGGCCCACAATGAGCAGTTCTTC	CASSLAGAHNEQFF
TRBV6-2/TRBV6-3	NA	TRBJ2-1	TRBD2	TGTGCCAGCAGCAGGACTAGCGGGAGGGCCTACAATGAGCAGTTCTTC	CASSRTSGRAYNEQFF
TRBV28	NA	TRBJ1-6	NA	TGTGCCAGCAGTTTAATTTTCGGGGAGGGTAATTCACCCCTCCACTTT	CASSLIFGEGNSPLHF
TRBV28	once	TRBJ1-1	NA	TGTGCCAGCAGTTTCCTTAAGATAGGGACCATGAACACTGAAGCTTTCTTT	CASSFLKIGTMNTEAFF
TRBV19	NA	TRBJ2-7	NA	TGTGCCAGTAGTCCAGGAGGATACGAGCAGTACTTC	CASSPGGYEQYF
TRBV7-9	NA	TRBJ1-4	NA	TGTGCCAGCAGAGCCGGGACCGGCAGGGAGGTGCTGTTTTTT	CASRAGTGREVLFF
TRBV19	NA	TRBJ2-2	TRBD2	TGTGCCAGTAGCTCCTATACTGGCGGGGGATACACCGGGGAGCTGTTTTTT	CASSSYTGGGYTGELFF
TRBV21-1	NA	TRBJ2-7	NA	TGTGCCAGCAGCAAGATGAGCGAGCAGTACTTC	CASSKMSEQYF
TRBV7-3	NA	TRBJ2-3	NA	TGTGCCAGCAGCTTGATCGTTGCAGGGGTCCCAGATACGCAGTATTTT	CASSLIVAGVPDTQYF
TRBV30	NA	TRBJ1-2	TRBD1	TGTGCCTGGAGTGTAGGACAGGGAGACTATGGCTACACCTTC	CAWSVGQGDYGYTF
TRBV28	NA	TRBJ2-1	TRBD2	TGTGCCAGCAGTCTCTTAGCGGGAGGGCGTAATGAGCAGTTCTTC	CASSLLAGGRNEQFF
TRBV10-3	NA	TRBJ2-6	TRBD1	TGTGCCATCAGCGACCCCCTGGGACAGGGCACGTCTGGGGCCAACGTCCTGACTTTC	CAISDPLGQGTSGANVLTF
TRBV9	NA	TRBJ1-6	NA	TGTGCCAGCAGCGTAGAAGGGGGTCTCACACCCCTCCACTTT	CASSVEGGLTPLHF
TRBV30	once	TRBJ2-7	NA	TGTGCCTGGAGTGTACGTGACAGGTATCCCTACGAGCAGTACTTC	CAWSVRDRYPYEQYF
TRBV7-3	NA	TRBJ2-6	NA	TGTGCCAGCAGCTCCCCCCACAGGGATTGGGAGTTCTCTGGGGCCAACGTCCTGACTTTC	CASSSPHRDWEFSGANVLTF
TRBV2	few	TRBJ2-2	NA	TGTGCCAGCGGGACTTCGAACACCGGGGAGCTGTTTTTT	CASGTSNTGELFF
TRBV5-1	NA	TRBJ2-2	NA	TGCGCCAGCACCATCTCCGGCACCGGGGAGCTGTTTTTT	CASTISGTGELFF